This T cell receptor (beta chain) stems from a study of T cell responses to AZD1222 COVID-19 vaccine. TCRdb's copy holds only in-frame clones and misses some; the assay was immunoSEQ multiplex PCR. The data hold about 97,000 clones, with 84% observed a single time. To note about this clone: What it binds is unknown.

CDR1 and CDR2 (germline): MDHEN, SYDVKM. With 5 bases removed from V and 6 bases from J, the gap between germline ends came to 13 bases. The CDR3 is 14 residues long. Points from the study as a whole: Clonal diversity may have been underestimated in mostly white British donors.

The TCR originated in an adult in good health. The rearrangement uses TRBV28 and TRBJ1-4; possible D gene TRBD1, 6 bases. Specimen: peripheral blood, collected on day 0 of AZD1222 vaccination. In nucleotides, the CDR3 is TGTGCCAGCAGTGAACAGGGACCTGATGAAAAACTGTTTTTT. It specifies CASSEQGPDEKLFF.